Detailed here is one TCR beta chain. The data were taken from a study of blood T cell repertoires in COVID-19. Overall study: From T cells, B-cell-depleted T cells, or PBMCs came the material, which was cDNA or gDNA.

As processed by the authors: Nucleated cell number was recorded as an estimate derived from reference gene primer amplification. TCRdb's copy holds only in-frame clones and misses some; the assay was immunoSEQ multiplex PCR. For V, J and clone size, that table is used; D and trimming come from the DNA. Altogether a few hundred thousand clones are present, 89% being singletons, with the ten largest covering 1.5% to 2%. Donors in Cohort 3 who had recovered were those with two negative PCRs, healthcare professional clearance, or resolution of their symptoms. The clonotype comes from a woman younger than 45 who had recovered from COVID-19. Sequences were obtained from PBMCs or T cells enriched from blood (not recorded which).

Here the CDR3 DNA reads TGCGCCAGCAGCTTCGTACAGGGTGACACCGGGGAGCTGTTTTTT. It translates to CASSFVQGDTGELFF. The genes are TRBV5-1 and TRBJ2-2; D may be TRBD1 (6 bases). The ends were cut back, 2 bases at V and 3 bases at J, with 11 bases in the middle. The V gene's germline CDR1 is SGHRS and CDR2 YFSETQ. The CDR3 length is 15 residues.